This T cell receptor beta chain was recovered during a study of OX40 agonist ivuxolimab in advanced cancers. Study background: Patient treatment consisted of intravenous ivuxolimab administration every 2 weeks at 0.01 to 10 mg/kg. Hepatocellular carcinoma, melanoma, renal cell or head and neck cancer affected the dose-escalation patients.

The data were produced by immunoSEQ multiplex PCR, yet TCRdb's version contains in-frame clones alone and is incomplete. The repertoire includes roughly 96,000 clones, 84% of them detected once, and roughly 6% sits in the top ten. Germline trimming cut 1 base from V and 7 bases from J; bases unmatched to any gene: 9. This CDR3 is 15 amino acids long. CDR1 SGHDT and CDR2 YYEEEE come from the germline V gene. Study observations and caveats: Partial responders treated at 0.1-3.0 mg/kg exhibited clonal expansion among the lowest measured.

A remark on this clone: Antigen: not known.

V gene TRBV5-6 combines with J gene TRBJ2-7, with TRBD2 matching 9 bases. Source: CD4+ or CD8+ T cells sorted from blood, taken in a trial of the OX40 agonist ivuxolimab. The source of this sequence is an adult with an advanced solid tumor such as melanoma, head and neck, liver or kidney cancer. The CDR3 loop is CASSLMASGTGEQYF. The CDR3 nucleotides read TGTGCCAGCAGCTTGATGGCTAGCGGGACGGGTGAGCAGTACTTC.